These 5 T cell receptor beta chains came from one sample sequenced in a study of identical twins. MiXCR, applied by TCRdb to the 5' RACE reads, yields one record per CDR3 protein. The sample lists 700,000 or so distinct CDR3 sequences, about 20% seen once, with more than 4% in the top ten. Separately, the same data were catalogued under a study of T cells expressing NK-cell markers.

What was sequenced was PBMCs. The origin of the receptors is a woman younger than 35 in good health.

The rearrangement links TRBV20-1 to TRBJ2-7; weak D call: TRBD2 (6 bases). The V and J ends lost 0 bases and 0 bases respectively, with 15 bases between them. In germline, CDR1 is DFQATT, CDR2 SNEGSKA (reference sequence). The CDR3 is 16 residues long. CDR3 coding DNA: TGCAGTGCTAGAGAGGGGTTTGCGGGGCGCTCCTACGAGCAGTACTTC. As protein: CSAREGFAGRSYEQYF.

This clonotype appeared a few times. The chain has TRBV19 and TRBJ2-5; the match to TRBD1 covers 9 bases. V dropped 6 bases and J dropped 4; count of bases not matched to a gene: 6. Germline V CDR1 and CDR2: LNHDA, SQIVND (reference sequence). The CDR3 is made up of 14 amino acids. The CDR3 sequence is CASRGQGGRETQYF. Here the CDR3 DNA reads TGTGCCAGTAGGGGACAGGGAGGTAGAGAGACCCAGTACTTC.

This sequence joins TRBV20-1 and TRBJ2-4; maybe TRBD1 (6 bases). Trimming pared 6 bases from V and 2 bases from J, leaving 17 bases between. Germline-derived CDR1 and CDR2 are DFQATT and SNEGSKA (reference sequence). This CDR3 spans 15 amino acids. The DNA for the CDR3 is TGCAGTGCAGCTACAGGGACCCTAACCAAAAACATTCAGTACTTC. It yields the protein CSAATGTLTKNIQYF.

J is TRBJ2-6 and V is TRBV5-1; 10 bases are shared with TRBD1. This CDR3 has 17 amino acids. With V trimmed by 2 bases and J by 0 bases, 2 bases remained unmatched. The germline V gene encodes CDR1 SGHRS and CDR2 YFSETQ. As DNA, the CDR3 is TGCGCCAGCAGCTTCGGGACAGGGGACTCTGGGGCCAACGTCCTGACTTTC. This translates into CASSFGTGDSGANVLTF.

This chain joins TRBV7-2 and TRBJ2-5; 7 bases match TRBD2. Germline CDR1 reads SGHTA; CDR2 reads FQGNSA. Trimming cost V 6 bases and J 4 bases; bases outside gene matches: 11. There are 15 residues in the CDR3. In nucleotides, the CDR3 is TGTGCCAGCAGTCATGGCGGGGGACTGGTAGAGACCCAGTACTTC. Protein: CASSHGGGLVETQYF.